This note documents a single TCR beta chain sequence. The target antigen is unknown. This entry is derived from a study of cytomegalovirus exposure and HLA in healthy donors. Study-level background: As released early, the data held roughly 85 million unique TCRs from HLA-typed donors. Study-level points and caveats: Using a false discovery rate of 0.05, a later analysis showed that 16,951 TCR beta sequences were associated with HLA alleles. Among CMV-associated TCR beta chains, most appeared HLA-restricted in a later analysis. Being indistinguishable, some V segments were excluded, TRBV6-2 and TRBV6-3 among them.

Primers: 60 Vbeta forward and 13 Jbeta reverse. TCRdb's table, derived via immunoSEQ multiplex PCR, lists solely in-frame clones and lacks some. The table includes just over 200,000 clones, almost 70% detected once. Losses at the gene ends were 4 bases for V and 6 bases for J; bases not matched to a gene: 13. Germline V gives CDR1 SGHDT, CDR2 YYEEEE. This CDR3 has 16 amino acids. The specimen was PBMCs. The sequence was obtained from a man aged 40-55 years in good health and CMV-seropositive. V is TRBV5-6 and J is TRBJ1-1, with 9 bases identical to TRBD1. The CDR3 DNA reads as TGTGCCAGCAGCCGCGGGACAGGGAGAAGATACGCTGAAGCTTTCTTT. Residues: CASSRGTGRRYAEAFF.